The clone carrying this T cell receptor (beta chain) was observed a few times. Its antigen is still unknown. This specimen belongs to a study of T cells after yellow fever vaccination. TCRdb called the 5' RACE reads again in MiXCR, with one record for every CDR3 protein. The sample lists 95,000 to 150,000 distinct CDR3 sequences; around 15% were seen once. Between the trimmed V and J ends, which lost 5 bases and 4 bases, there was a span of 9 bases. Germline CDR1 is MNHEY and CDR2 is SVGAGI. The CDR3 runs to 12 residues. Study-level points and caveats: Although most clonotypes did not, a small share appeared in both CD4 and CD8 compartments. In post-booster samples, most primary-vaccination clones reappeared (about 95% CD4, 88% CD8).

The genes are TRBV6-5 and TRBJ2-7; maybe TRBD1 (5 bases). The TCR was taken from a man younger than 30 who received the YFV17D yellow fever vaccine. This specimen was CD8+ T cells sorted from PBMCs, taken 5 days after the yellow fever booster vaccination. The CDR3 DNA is TGTGCCAGCAGTAAAACAGGTTACGAGCAGTACTTC. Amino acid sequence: CASSKTGYEQYF.